This T cell receptor beta chain originates from a study of blood T cell repertoires in COVID-19. V lost 4 bases and J 5 bases, leaving 11 bases between the germline ends. This CDR3 region has 13 residues. CDR1 ENHRY and CDR2 SYGVKD come from the germline V gene. In the original workflow: Amplified reference gene primers provided the basis for estimating nucleated cell counts. The protocol was immunoSEQ multiplex PCR, while the TCRdb copy is restricted to in-frame clones and leaves out a portion. V and J calls and clone size are given by that table; D and trimming were obtained from the DNA. The data contain more than 120,000 clones, roughly 86% of them singletons.

The receptor's source is a woman in her fifties or sixties with acute or convalescent COVID-19. Sequenced input: peripheral blood. The chain links TRBV10-3 to TRBJ1-1; no clear D. The DNA for the CDR3 is TGTGCCATCAGTGTAAAACGGTCGACTGAAGCTTTCTTT. This translates into CAISVKRSTEAFF.